A selection of T cell receptor beta chains follows, all from one sample in a study of OX40 agonist ivuxolimab in advanced cancers. Sequenced by immunoSEQ multiplex PCR; TCRdb stores in-frame clones only, minus some. In the table there are about 67,000 clones, roughly nine tenths of which are singletons. Sequences were derived from CD4+ or CD8+ T cells sorted from blood, sampled in a trial of the OX40 agonist ivuxolimab. The receptors were sampled from an adult with an advanced solid tumor such as melanoma, head and neck, liver or kidney cancer. The CDR3 runs from the conserved cysteine through the conserved F or W. Fields, in order: V gene, D gene, J gene, CDR3 protein, CDR3 DNA. The D gene is left open where the match is weak.

v_call: TRBV7-2; d_call: -; j_call: TRBJ2-5; cdr3_aa: CASSSGSWETQYF; cdr3_nt: TGTGCCAGCAGCTCCGGTAGTTGGGAGACCCAGTACTTC
v_call: TRBV19; d_call: -; j_call: TRBJ1-4; cdr3_aa: CASSIGEIPTNEKLFF; cdr3_nt: TGTGCCAGTAGTATCGGGGAGATACCAACTAATGAAAAACTGTTTTTT
v_call: TRBV7-9; d_call: TRBD1; j_call: TRBJ1-5; cdr3_aa: CASSQTGIGQPQHF; cdr3_nt: TGTGCCAGCAGCCAGACAGGGATCGGGCAGCCCCAGCATTTT
v_call: TRBV5-1; d_call: -; j_call: TRBJ2-7; cdr3_aa: CASSLADNSYEQYF; cdr3_nt: TGCGCCAGCAGCTTGGCGGACAACTCCTACGAGCAGTACTTC
v_call: TRBV6-1; d_call: -; j_call: TRBJ1-2; cdr3_aa: CASSVYLRGGDGYTF; cdr3_nt: TGTGCCAGCAGTGTCTATCTTAGAGGGGGGGATGGCTACACCTTC
v_call: TRBV12-5; d_call: -; j_call: TRBJ2-7; cdr3_aa: CASGPDGGHEQYF; cdr3_nt: TGTGCTAGTGGTCCCGACGGGGGCCACGAGCAGTACTTC
v_call: TRBV7-8; d_call: -; j_call: TRBJ1-4; cdr3_aa: CASSRGGDEKLFF; cdr3_nt: TGTGCCAGCAGCCGGGGGGGGGATGAAAAACTGTTTTTT
v_call: TRBV11-3; d_call: TRBD2; j_call: TRBJ2-7; cdr3_aa: CASSRGEEGAQYF; cdr3_nt: TGTGCCAGCAGCCGGGGGGAGGAAGGGGCGCAGTACTTC
v_call: TRBV5-1; d_call: TRBD1; j_call: TRBJ2-7; cdr3_aa: CASSGTGAGYEQYF; cdr3_nt: TGCGCCAGCAGCGGGACAGGGGCAGGGTACGAGCAGTACTTC
v_call: TRBV28; d_call: -; j_call: TRBJ2-7; cdr3_aa: CASSLGGYEQYF; cdr3_nt: TGTGCCAGCAGTTTAGGTGGGTACGAGCAGTACTTC
v_call: TRBV19; d_call: -; j_call: TRBJ2-2; cdr3_aa: CASTLGGGRRNTGELFF; cdr3_nt: TGTGCCAGTACCCTCGGTGGGGGGAGAAGGAACACCGGGGAGCTGTTTTTT
v_call: TRBV7-6; d_call: -; j_call: TRBJ1-2; cdr3_aa: CASSSHGGYGYTF; cdr3_nt: TGTGCCAGCAGCTCCCACGGGGGCTATGGCTACACCTTC
v_call: TRBV9; d_call: -; j_call: TRBJ2-1; cdr3_aa: CASSVGSLANEQFF; cdr3_nt: TGTGCCAGCAGCGTAGGGTCCCTAGCCAATGAGCAGTTCTTC
v_call: TRBV2; d_call: -; j_call: TRBJ2-3; cdr3_aa: CASSAAWTNTDTQYF; cdr3_nt: TGTGCCAGCAGCGCGGCGTGGACCAACACAGATACGCAGTATTTT
v_call: TRBV6-5; d_call: -; j_call: TRBJ2-3; cdr3_aa: CASRPLGEASDTQYF; cdr3_nt: TGTGCCAGCAGGCCGCTAGGGGAGGCATCAGATACGCAGTATTTT
v_call: TRBV28; d_call: TRBD1; j_call: TRBJ2-5; cdr3_aa: CASSLPGTGHETQYF; cdr3_nt: TGTGCCAGCAGTTTACCCGGGACAGGGCATGAGACCCAGTACTTC
v_call: TRBV28; d_call: -; j_call: TRBJ2-3; cdr3_aa: CASSSAGRVTDTQYF; cdr3_nt: TGTGCCAGCAGCAGTGCAGGGCGAGTCACAGATACGCAGTATTTT
v_call: TRBV2; d_call: -; j_call: TRBJ1-3; cdr3_aa: CASGIDGGSGNTIYF; cdr3_nt: TGTGCCAGCGGAATAGATGGGGGCTCTGGAAACACCATATATTTT